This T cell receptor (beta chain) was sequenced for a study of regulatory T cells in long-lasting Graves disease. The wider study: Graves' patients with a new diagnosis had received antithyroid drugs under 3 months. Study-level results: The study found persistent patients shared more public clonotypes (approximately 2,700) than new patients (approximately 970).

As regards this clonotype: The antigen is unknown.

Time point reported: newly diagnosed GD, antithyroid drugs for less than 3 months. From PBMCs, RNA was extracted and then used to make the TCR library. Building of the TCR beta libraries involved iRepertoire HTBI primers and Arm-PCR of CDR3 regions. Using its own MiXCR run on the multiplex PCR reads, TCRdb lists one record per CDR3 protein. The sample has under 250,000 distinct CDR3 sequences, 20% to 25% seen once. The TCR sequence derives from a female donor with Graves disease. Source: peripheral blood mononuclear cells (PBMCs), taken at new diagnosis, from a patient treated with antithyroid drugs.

CDR3 sequence (DNA): TGTGCCATCAGTGGGGGGACGGGGGCCTACGAGCAGTACTTC. This codes for CAISGGTGAYEQYF. The chain is built from TRBV10-3 and TRBJ2-7; D might be TRBD2 (6 bases). The germline V and J ends were trimmed by 4 bases and 2 bases, with 12 bases remaining between them. This CDR3 is 14 amino acids long. The germline gives CDR1 ENHRY, CDR2 SYGVKD.